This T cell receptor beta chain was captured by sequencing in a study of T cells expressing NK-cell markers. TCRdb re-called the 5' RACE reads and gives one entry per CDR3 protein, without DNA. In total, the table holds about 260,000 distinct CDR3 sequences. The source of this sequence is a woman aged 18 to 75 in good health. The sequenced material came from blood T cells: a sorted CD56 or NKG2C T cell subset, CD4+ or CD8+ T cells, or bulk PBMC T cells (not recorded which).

This chain's CDR3 is CASKPGTSTDTQYF. The V gene is TRBV5-1, the J gene TRBJ2-3; TCRdb proposes TRBD1, but this gene call is untestable without DNA. Germline lookup yields CDR1 SGHRS and CDR2 YFSETQ. The CDR3 loop spans 14 amino acids.